This section outlines one T cell receptor beta chain sequence together with its context. Its cognate antigen is unknown. The study ran its PCR with 60 Vbeta and 13 Jbeta primers. Profiled with immunoSEQ multiplex PCR; TCRdb holds only in-frame clones, not every one. Of around 90,000 clones in the sample, 60% to 65% were seen once. This entry is derived from a study of cytomegalovirus exposure and HLA in healthy donors. Unmatched junction bases numbered 8, after V lost 7 bases and J lost 0 bases. In germline, CDR1 is SQVTM, CDR2 ANQGSEA. This CDR3 is 14 amino acids long. Overall study results and limits: A list of 150 or so TCR beta chains associated with cytomegalovirus was given. Most TCR beta V segments were productive about 87% or about 30% of the time in an earlier analysis.

This receptor was taken from a human donor in good health. The source material was PBMCs. V and J are TRBV29-1 and TRBJ1-1, with 7 bases fitting TRBD1. This CDR3 is CSARDRSLNTEAFF. The CDR3 nucleotides are TGCAGCGCAAGGGACAGAAGCCTGAACACTGAAGCTTTCTTT.